These T cell receptor beta chains were read from a single sample in a study of regulatory T cells in long-lasting Graves disease. Via MiXCR, TCRdb re-called the multiplex PCR reads, giving one row per CDR3 protein. The table lists 550,000 to 650,000 distinct CDR3 sequences, 15% to 20% of them singletons. This sample also belongs to another study, concerning T cells in Graves' hyperthyroidism and ophthalmopathy.

The sequencing used peripheral blood mononuclear cells (PBMCs), collected at new diagnosis, from a patient treated with antithyroid drugs. The receptors shown here come from a man younger than 35 with Graves disease. The CDR3 runs from the conserved cysteine through the conserved F or W. The D gene is left open where the match is weak. Size is stated for part of the rows, as once, few or many counts, or as a class when the clone is expanded.

>NA|TRBD1|TRBV5-6|TRBJ2-3
CASSLRNGQGTDTQYF
TGTGCCAGCAGCTTGAGGAACGGACAGGGAACAGATACGCAGTATTTT
>NA|TRBD1|TRBV20-1|TRBJ2-5
CSAREGTAQETQYF
TGCAGTGCTAGAGAGGGGACAGCCCAAGAGACCCAGTACTTC
>NA|NA|TRBV29-1|TRBJ1-1
CSVDRHQNTEAFF
TGCAGCGTTGACCGGCACCAGAACACTGAAGCTTTCTTT
>few|TRBD1|TRBV11-1|TRBJ1-3
CASSVYRGQTGNTIYF
TGTGCCAGCAGCGTCTACAGGGGGCAGACTGGAAACACCATATATTTT
>few|TRBD1|TRBV19|TRBJ1-1
CASIRQGLNTEAFF
TGTGCCAGTATTCGACAGGGGCTGAACACTGAAGCTTTCTTT
>many|NA|TRBV3-1|TRBJ1-1
CASSQGGAIEAFF
TGTGCCAGCAGCCAAGGGGGGGCTATTGAAGCTTTCTTT
>many|TRBD2|TRBV7-8|TRBJ2-1
CASRNPSGRDTSSYNEQFF
TGTGCCAGCAGGAACCCTAGCGGGAGGGACACCAGCTCCTACAATGAGCAGTTCTTC
>NA|NA|TRBV11-3|TRBJ2-4
CASSDGRRDIQYF
TGTGCCAGCAGTGACGGGAGAAGGGACATTCAGTACTTC
>few|NA|TRBV14|TRBJ2-2
CASNRVSNTGELFF
TGTGCCAGCAATCGGGTTTCGAACACCGGGGAGCTGTTTTTT
>NA|NA|TRBV6-9|TRBJ2-7
CASSYRGGIRASIYEQYF
TGTGCCAGCAGTTACAGGGGGGGGATTCGGGCATCCATCTACGAGCAGTACTTC
>few|NA|TRBV3-1|TRBJ2-1
CASSQLGRGKGTYNEQFF
TGTGCCAGCAGCCAATTGGGCAGGGGAAAAGGGACCTACAATGAGCAGTTCTTC
>NA|NA|TRBV25-1|TRBJ1-4
CASSDVRVQNEKLFF
TGTGCCAGCAGTGATGTCCGGGTCCAAAATGAAAAACTGTTTTTT
>many|TRBD2|TRBV5-1|TRBJ2-3
CASSLGGLAGGLTDTQYF
TGCGCCAGCAGCTTGGGGGGACTAGCGGGAGGCCTGACAGATACGCAGTATTTT
>few|NA|TRBV13|TRBJ1-4
CASSLASLEEKLFF
TGTGCCAGCAGCTTAGCCAGCCTCGAAGAAAAACTGTTTTTT
>many|NA|TRBV6-9|TRBJ2-4
CASSSPRGSTKNIQYF
TGTGCCAGCAGTTCTCCGAGGGGCTCCACCAAAAACATTCAGTACTTC
>many|NA|TRBV12-3/TRBV12-4|TRBJ2-5
CASSSQVNQETQYF
TGTGCCAGCAGTTCTCAAGTTAACCAAGAGACCCAGTACTTC
>few|TRBD2|TRBV10-3|TRBJ2-1
CAISEKLGIAGSHNEQFF
TGTGCCATCAGTGAGAAATTGGGGATAGCGGGAAGTCATAATGAGCAGTTCTTC
>NA|TRBD1|TRBV7-9|TRBJ2-5
CASSRGTGGIETQYF
TGTGCCAGCAGCCGGGGGACAGGGGGGATAGAGACCCAGTACTTC
>NA|NA|TRBV6-5|TRBJ1-5
CASSLPQGNNQPQHF
TGTGCCAGCAGTTTACCACAGGGAAATAACCAGCCCCAGCATTTT
>NA|NA|TRBV27|TRBJ2-3
CASSFGLTDTQYF
TGTGCCAGCAGTTTTGGCCTCACAGATACGCAGTATTTT
>NA|NA|TRBV9|TRBJ1-3
CASSVGNRARGNTIYF
TGTGCCAGCAGCGTAGGGAACAGGGCTAGGGGAAACACCATATATTTT
>few|NA|TRBV6-1|TRBJ1-4
CASRASVNEKLFF
TGTGCCAGCAGAGCCTCGGTTAATGAAAAACTGTTTTTT
>NA|TRBD1|TRBV7-6|TRBJ1-5
CASSPTGGFNQPQHF
TGTGCCAGCAGCCCTACAGGGGGCTTCAATCAGCCCCAGCATTTT
>many|NA|TRBV27|TRBJ1-2
CASSPQTGGPGPAIF
TGTGCCAGCAGTCCCCAGACAGGCGGTCCCGGGCCGGCAATCTTC
>NA|NA|TRBV18|TRBJ2-5
CASSPDLVKTQYF
TGTGCCAGCTCACCGGACTTAGTCAAGACCCAGTACTTC
>many|NA|TRBV28|TRBJ2-7
CASSLGRRGEQYF
TGTGCCAGCAGTTTGGGACGTCGGGGCGAGCAGTACTTC
>many|NA|TRBV28|TRBJ2-7
CAIRDNLTYEQYF
TGTGCCATCCGGGACAACCTAACCTACGAGCAGTACTTC
>many|NA|TRBV19|TRBJ2-7
CASRMSGGPTYEQYF
TGTGCCAGTAGAATGTCTGGCGGACCCACCTACGAGCAGTACTTC
>many|NA|TRBV11-2|TRBJ2-5
CASSPMGVETQYF
TGTGCCAGCAGCCCGATGGGGGTTGAGACCCAGTACTTC
>few|TRBD1|TRBV19|TRBJ1-1
CASATGWNTEAFF
TGTGCCAGTGCGACAGGGTGGAACACTGAAGCTTTCTTT
>NA|TRBD2|TRBV10-1|TRBJ2-1
CASRTSGRAIRQFF
TGCGCCAGCAGAACTAGCGGGAGAGCAATAAGGCAGTTCTTC
>many|NA|TRBV14|TRBJ1-2
CASSRWGTANYGYTF
TGTGCCAGCAGCCGCTGGGGGACCGCTAACTATGGCTACACCTTC